This T cell receptor (beta chain) was observed in a study of cytomegalovirus exposure and HLA in healthy donors. Across the whole study: Later analysis reported that the roughly 120 validation repertoires shared the platform of the 600 to 750 first-cohort repertoires. Findings and caveats of the study: Within the 120 or so validation repertoires, first-cohort TCR clusters tended to co-occur, according to a later analysis.

About this clone itself: What it recognizes is unknown.

The CDR3 is made up of 15 amino acids. Germline V gives CDR1 SGHAT, CDR2 FQNNGV. Trimming took 2 bases from V and 5 from J; bases not matched to a gene: 7. Profiled with immunoSEQ multiplex PCR; TCRdb holds only in-frame clones, not every one. Of 90,000 to 130,000 clones listed, 70% to 90% are singletons. This clonotype originated in a woman in her 30s in good health and CMV-seropositive. This chain connects TRBV11-2 to TRBJ1-2; TRBD1 matches at 8 bases. Sequencing was performed on PBMCs. The chain's CDR3 is CASSLRTGIGYGYTF. The DNA for the CDR3 is TGTGCCAGCAGCTTAAGGACAGGGATCGGATATGGCTACACCTTC.